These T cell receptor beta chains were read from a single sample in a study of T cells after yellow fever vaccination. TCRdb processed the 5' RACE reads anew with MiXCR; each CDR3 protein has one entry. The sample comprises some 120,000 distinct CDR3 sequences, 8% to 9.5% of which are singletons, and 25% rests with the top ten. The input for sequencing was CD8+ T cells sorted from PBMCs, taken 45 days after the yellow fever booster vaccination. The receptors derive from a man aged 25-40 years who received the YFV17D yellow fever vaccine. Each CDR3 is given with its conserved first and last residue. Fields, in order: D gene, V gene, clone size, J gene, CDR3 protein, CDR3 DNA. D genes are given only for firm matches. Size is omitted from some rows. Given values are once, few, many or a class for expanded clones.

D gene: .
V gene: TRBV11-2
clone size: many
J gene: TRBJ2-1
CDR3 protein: CASSSDGTLIYNEQFF
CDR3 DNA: TGTGCCAGCAGCTCCGATGGGACTTTAATTTACAATGAGCAGTTCTTC

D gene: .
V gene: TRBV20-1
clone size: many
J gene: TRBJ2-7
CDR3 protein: CSASFRYEQYF
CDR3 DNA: TGCAGTGCCTCTTTTAGGTACGAGCAGTACTTC

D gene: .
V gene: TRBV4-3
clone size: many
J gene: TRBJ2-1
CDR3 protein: CASSQDRPYEQFF
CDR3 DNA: TGCGCCAGCAGCCAAGATAGGCCGTATGAGCAGTTCTTC

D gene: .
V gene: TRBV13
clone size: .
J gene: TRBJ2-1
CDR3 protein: CASSFGDGSSYNEQFF
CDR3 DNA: TGTGCCAGCAGCTTTGGGGACGGAAGCTCCTACAATGAGCAGTTCTTC

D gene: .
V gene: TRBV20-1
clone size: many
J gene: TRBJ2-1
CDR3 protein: CSVRQVTYNEQFF
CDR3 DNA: TGCAGTGTTAGGCAGGTGACCTACAATGAGCAGTTCTTC

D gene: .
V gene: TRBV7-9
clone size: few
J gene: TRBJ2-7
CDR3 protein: CASSNGGGGYEQYF
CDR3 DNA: TGTGCCAGCAGTAACGGAGGGGGAGGCTACGAGCAGTACTTC

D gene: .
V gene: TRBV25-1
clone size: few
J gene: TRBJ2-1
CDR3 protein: CASSEGFLSSYNEQFF
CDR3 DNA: TGTGCCAGCAGTGAGGGGTTTCTGAGCTCCTACAATGAGCAGTTCTTC

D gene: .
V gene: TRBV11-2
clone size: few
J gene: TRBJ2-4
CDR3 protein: CASSLGVVSGVDKNIQYF
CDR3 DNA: TGTGCCAGCAGCTTAGGGGTGGTATCGGGAGTTGACAAAAACATTCAGTACTTC

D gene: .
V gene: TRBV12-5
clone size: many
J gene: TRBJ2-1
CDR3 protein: CASGGWDNEQFF
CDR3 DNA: TGTGCTAGTGGAGGTTGGGACAATGAGCAGTTCTTC

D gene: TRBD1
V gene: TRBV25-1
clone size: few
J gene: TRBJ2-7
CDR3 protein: CASSPGQTYYEQYF
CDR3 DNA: TGTGCCAGCAGTCCGGGACAGACCTACTACGAGCAGTACTTC

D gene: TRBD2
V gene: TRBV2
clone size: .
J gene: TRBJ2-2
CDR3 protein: CASSDGTSPGELFF
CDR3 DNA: TGTGCCAGCAGTGACGGGACTAGCCCCGGGGAGCTGTTTTTT

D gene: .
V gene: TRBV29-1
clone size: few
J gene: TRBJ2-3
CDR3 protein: CSSTGRAGGRTDTQYF
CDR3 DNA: TGCAGCTCCACGGGGAGGGCAGGGGGCCGGACAGATACGCAGTATTTT